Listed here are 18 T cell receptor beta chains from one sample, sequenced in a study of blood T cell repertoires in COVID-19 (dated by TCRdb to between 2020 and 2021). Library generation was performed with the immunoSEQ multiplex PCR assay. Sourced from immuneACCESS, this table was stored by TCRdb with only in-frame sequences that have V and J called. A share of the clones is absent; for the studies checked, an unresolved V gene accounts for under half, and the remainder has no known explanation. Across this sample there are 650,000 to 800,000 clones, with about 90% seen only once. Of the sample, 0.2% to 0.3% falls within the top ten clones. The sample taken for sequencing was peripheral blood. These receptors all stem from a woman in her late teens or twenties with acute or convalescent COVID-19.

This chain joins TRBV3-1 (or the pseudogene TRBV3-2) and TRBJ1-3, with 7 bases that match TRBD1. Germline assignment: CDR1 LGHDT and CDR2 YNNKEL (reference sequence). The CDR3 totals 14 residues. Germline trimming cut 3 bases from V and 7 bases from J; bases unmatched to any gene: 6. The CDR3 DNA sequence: TGTGCCAGCAGCCAGATGACAGGGAGGAACACCATATATTTT. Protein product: CASSQMTGRNTIYF.

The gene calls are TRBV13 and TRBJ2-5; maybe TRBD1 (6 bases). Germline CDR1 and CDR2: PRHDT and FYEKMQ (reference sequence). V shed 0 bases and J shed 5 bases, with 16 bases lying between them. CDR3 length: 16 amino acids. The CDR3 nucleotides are TGTGCCAGCAGCTTAGGCCGAGGGGGAAAGTGGGAGACCCAGTACTTC. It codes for CASSLGRGGKWETQYF.

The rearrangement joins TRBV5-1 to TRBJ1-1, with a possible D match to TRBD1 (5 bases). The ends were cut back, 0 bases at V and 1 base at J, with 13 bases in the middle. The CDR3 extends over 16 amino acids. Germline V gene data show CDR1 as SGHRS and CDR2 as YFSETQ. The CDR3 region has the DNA TGCGCCAGCAGCTTGGTGGGGAGGGGATCGAACACTGAAGCTTTCTTT. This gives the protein CASSLVGRGSNTEAFF.

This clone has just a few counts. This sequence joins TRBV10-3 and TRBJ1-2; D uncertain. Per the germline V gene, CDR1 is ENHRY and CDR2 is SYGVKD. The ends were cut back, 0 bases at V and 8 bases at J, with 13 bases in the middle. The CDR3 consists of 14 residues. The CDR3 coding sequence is TGTGCCATCAGTGAGTCGTTACAGATTAACGGCTACACCTTC. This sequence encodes CAISESLQINGYTF.

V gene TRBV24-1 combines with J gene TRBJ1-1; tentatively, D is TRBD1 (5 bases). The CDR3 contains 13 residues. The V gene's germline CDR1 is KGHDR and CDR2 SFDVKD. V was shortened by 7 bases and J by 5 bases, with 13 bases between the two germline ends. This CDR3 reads CATRKYGGTEAFF. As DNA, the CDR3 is TGTGCCACCAGAAAGTACGGGGGGACTGAAGCTTTCTTT.

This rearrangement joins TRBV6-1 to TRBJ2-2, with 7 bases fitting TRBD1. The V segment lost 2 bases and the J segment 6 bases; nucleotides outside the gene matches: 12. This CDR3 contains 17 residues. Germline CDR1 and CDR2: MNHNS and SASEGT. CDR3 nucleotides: TGTGCCAGCAGTGAATTTAGGGGACAGATTAGATCCGGGGAGCTGTTTTTT. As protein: CASSEFRGQIRSGELFF.

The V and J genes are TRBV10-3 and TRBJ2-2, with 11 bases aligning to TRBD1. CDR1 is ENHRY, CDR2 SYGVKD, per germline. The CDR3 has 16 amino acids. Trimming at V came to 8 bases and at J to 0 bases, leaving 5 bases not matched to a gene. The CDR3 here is CAIGPGQGANTGELFF. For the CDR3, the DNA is TGTGCCATCGGGCCGGGACAGGGGGCGAACACCGGGGAGCTGTTTTTT.

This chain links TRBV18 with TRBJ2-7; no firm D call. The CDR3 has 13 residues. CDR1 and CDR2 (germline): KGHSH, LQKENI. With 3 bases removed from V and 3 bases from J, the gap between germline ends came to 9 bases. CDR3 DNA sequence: TGTGCCAGCTCACCGCAGGCCGGCTACGAGCAGTACTTC. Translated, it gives CASSPQAGYEQYF.

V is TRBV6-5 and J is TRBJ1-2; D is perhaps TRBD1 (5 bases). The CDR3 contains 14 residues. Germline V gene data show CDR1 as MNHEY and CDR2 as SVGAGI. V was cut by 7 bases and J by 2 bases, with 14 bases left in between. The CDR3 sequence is CASTPSWTNYGYTF. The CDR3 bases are TGTGCCAGCACCCCCTCCTGGACAAACTATGGCTACACCTTC.

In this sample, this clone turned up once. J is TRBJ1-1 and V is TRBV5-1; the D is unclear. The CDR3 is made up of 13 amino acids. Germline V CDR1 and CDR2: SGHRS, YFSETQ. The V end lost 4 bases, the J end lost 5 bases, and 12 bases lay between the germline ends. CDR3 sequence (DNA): TGCGCCAGCAGCCCTTACTATGGGACTGAAGCTTTCTTT. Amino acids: CASSPYYGTEAFF.

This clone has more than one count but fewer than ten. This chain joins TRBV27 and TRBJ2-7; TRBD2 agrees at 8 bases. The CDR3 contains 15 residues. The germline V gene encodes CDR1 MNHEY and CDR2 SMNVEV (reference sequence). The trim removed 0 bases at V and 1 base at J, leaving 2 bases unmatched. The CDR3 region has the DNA TGTGCCAGCAGTTTATCGTTAGCGGGGTCCTACGAGCAGTACTTC. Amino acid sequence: CASSLSLAGSYEQYF.

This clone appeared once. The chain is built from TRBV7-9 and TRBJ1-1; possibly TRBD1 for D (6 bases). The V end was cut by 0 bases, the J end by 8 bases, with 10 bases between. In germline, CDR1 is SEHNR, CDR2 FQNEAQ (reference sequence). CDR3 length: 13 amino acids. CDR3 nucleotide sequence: TGTGCCAGCAGCTTAGCGGGGACATCCGAAGCTTTCTTT. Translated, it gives CASSLAGTSEAFF.

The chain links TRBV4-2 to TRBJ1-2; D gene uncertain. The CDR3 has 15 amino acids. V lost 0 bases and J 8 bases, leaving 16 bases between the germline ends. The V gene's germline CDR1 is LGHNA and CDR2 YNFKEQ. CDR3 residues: CASSQDRMSSWGYTF. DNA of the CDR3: TGTGCCAGCAGCCAAGATCGTATGAGTTCGTGGGGCTACACCTTC.

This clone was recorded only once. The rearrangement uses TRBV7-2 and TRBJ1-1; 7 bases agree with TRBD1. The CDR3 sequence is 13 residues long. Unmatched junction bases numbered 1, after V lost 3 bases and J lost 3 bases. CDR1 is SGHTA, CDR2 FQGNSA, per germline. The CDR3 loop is CASSFDRDTEAFF. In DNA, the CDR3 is TGTGCCAGCAGCTTCGACAGGGACACTGAAGCTTTCTTT.

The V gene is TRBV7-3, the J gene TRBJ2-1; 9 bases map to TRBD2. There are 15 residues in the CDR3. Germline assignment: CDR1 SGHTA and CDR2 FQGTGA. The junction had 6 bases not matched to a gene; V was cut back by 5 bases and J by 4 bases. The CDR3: CASSPGTSFYNEQFF. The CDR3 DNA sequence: TGTGCCAGCAGCCCTGGGACTAGCTTTTACAATGAGCAGTTCTTC.

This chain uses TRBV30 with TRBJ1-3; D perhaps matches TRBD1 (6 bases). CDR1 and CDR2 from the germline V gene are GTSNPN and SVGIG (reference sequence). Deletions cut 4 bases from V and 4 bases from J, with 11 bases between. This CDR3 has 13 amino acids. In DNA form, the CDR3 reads TGTGCCTGGAACAGGGTGGAAGGAAACACCATATATTTT. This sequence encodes CAWNRVEGNTIYF.

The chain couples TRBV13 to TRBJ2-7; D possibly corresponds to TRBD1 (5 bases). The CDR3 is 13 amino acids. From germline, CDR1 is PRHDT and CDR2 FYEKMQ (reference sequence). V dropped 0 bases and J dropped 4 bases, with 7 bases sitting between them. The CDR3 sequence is CASSLGRVYEQYF. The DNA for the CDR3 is TGTGCCAGCAGCTTAGGCAGGGTATACGAGCAGTACTTC.

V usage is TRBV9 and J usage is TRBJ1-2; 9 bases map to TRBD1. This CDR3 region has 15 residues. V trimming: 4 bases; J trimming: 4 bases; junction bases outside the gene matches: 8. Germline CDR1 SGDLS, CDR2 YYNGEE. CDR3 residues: CASSPRTGEGYGYTF. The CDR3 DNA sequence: TGTGCCAGCAGCCCTCGGACAGGGGAGGGCTATGGCTACACCTTC.